A single sample is the source of the 13 T cell receptor beta chains below, sequenced in a study of cytomegalovirus exposure and HLA in healthy donors. PCR involved 60 Vbeta and 13 Jbeta primers. The table came from immunoSEQ multiplex PCR; TCRdb's copy has only in-frame clones and leaves some out. The sample includes roughly 150,000 clones, 65% to 70% of them seen just once. The sample comprised PBMCs. The receptors stem from a man younger than 45 in good health and CMV-seropositive.

The chain uses TRBV5-4 and TRBJ1-2, with 9 bases aligning to TRBD1. Germline CDR1 reads SGHNT; CDR2 reads YYREEE (reference sequence). There are 15 residues in the CDR3. V was clipped by 1 base and J by 8 bases; unmatched bases: 9. CDR3 coding DNA: TGTGCCAGCAGCTTGCAGGGACAGGGTACGGGCGGCTACACCTTC. As protein: CASSLQGQGTGGYTF.

Worth noting for this clone: The junction shows a germline mismatch at one end, possibly a read error. V and J are TRBV7-9 and TRBJ2-7; 8 bases agree with TRBD2. CDR1 is SEHNR, CDR2 FQNEAQ, per germline (reference sequence). The CDR3 totals 16 residues. The CDR3 sequence is CSSSFPRAGDSYEQYF. CDR3 sequence (DNA): TGTTCCAGCAGCTTCCCGAGAGCGGGAGACTCCTACGAGCAGTACTTC.

V and J are TRBV19 and TRBJ2-1; 8 bases fit TRBD2. Germline V gene sequence: CDR1 LNHDA, CDR2 SQIVND (reference sequence). V shed 9 bases, J shed 7 bases, and the junction held 8 bases outside the gene matches. This CDR3 spans 13 amino acids. CDR3 amino acids: CASHSGKRNEQFF. In DNA form, the CDR3 reads TGTGCCAGCCATAGCGGGAAAAGGAATGAGCAGTTCTTC.

The chain is built from TRBV10-3 and TRBJ2-1; TRBD2 aligns across 14 bases. CDR1 and CDR2 from the germline V gene are ENHRY and SYGVKD. The V segment lost 6 bases and the J segment 8 bases; nucleotides outside the gene matches: 6. The CDR3 is 15 amino acids. The CDR3 region is CAISGTSGSFDEQFF. The CDR3 coding sequence is TGTGCCATCAGCGGGACTAGCGGGAGTTTCGATGAGCAGTTCTTC.

This clone appeared once. This CDR3 reads CASSQDGFGETQYF. As DNA, the CDR3 is TGTGCCAGCAGCCAGGATGGTTTTGGAGAGACCCAGTACTTC. The genes are TRBV9 and TRBJ2-5, with D hard to call. The CDR3 covers 14 residues. V was trimmed by 4 bases and J by 4 bases, leaving 14 bases between them. Germline V gives CDR1 SGDLS, CDR2 YYNGEE.

The chain carries TRBV28 and TRBJ1-5, with D perhaps matching TRBD1 (5 bases). V was pared by 0 bases and J by 4 bases, with 7 bases between. The CDR3 totals 14 residues. Germline values: CDR1 MDHEN, CDR2 SYDVKM. The CDR3 protein is CASSLWAGNQPQHF. The CDR3 DNA follows: TGTGCCAGCAGTTTATGGGCAGGGAATCAGCCCCAGCATTTT.

This clone is a singleton in its sample. V gene TRBV11-2 combines with J gene TRBJ1-1, with 8 bases aligning to TRBD1. The germline CDR1 and CDR2 sequences are SGHAT and FQNNGV. This CDR3 comprises 16 residues. With 3 bases clipped from V and 0 bases from J, the junction kept 6 bases outside the gene matches. Here the CDR3 reads CASSFFQGAMNTEAFF. In nucleotides, the CDR3 is TGTGCCAGCAGCTTCTTCCAGGGGGCTATGAACACTGAAGCTTTCTTT. Full variable domain (outside the CDR3, taken from reference TRBV11-2 and TRBJ1-1): EAGVAQSPRYKIIEKRQSVAFWCNPISGHATLYWYQQILGQGPKLLIQFQNNGVVDDSQLPKDRFSAERLKGVDSTLKIQPAKLEDSAVYLCASSFFQGAMNTEAFFGQGTRLTVV.

V and J are TRBV19 and TRBJ1-1; 10 bases are a match to TRBD1. Germline lookup yields CDR1 LNHDA and CDR2 SQIVND (reference sequence). The CDR3 spans 13 residues. V lost 8 bases, J lost 4 bases, and 4 bases stayed unmatched. The CDR3 loop reads CASLDRGGTEAFF. For the CDR3, the DNA is TGTGCCAGTCTGGACAGGGGGGGCACTGAAGCTTTCTTT. The variable domain in full, completed from reference TRBV19 and TRBJ1-1, reads DGGITQSPKYLFRKEGQNVTLSCEQNLNHDAMYWYRQDPGQGLRLIYYSQIVNDFQKGDIAEGYSVSREKKESFPLTVTSAQKNPTAFYLCASLDRGGTEAFFGQGTRLTVV.

V and J are TRBV11-2 and TRBJ2-5; D is uncertain. Looked up from germline, CDR1 is SGHAT and CDR2 is FQNNGV. The CDR3 spans 14 residues. Trimming pared 6 bases from V and 3 bases from J, leaving 14 bases between. DNA of the CDR3: TGTGCCAGCAGGGTTAGTTTAGTGGAAGAGACCCAGTACTTC. Translating gives CASRVSLVEETQYF.

The chain links TRBV4-1 to TRBJ2-7; the match to TRBD2 covers 12 bases. Germline CDR1 reads MGHRA; CDR2 reads YSYEKL. The CDR3 spans 19 residues. The ends lost 4 bases at V and 0 bases at J; junction bases unmatched: 13. The CDR3, as DNA: TGCGCCAGCAGCCTCCGGACAGGACTGACTAGCGGGAGCTCCTACGAGCAGTACTTC. Amino acid sequence: CASSLRTGLTSGSSYEQYF.

The chain carries TRBV5-1 and TRBJ2-7; D is perhaps TRBD2 (6 bases). Trimming left V 3 bases short and J 7 bases short, with 17 bases between. This CDR3 has 14 residues. Per germline, CDR1 SGHRS and CDR2 YFSETQ. The CDR3: CASSWDSSSWEQYF. The DNA for the CDR3 is TGCGCCAGCAGCTGGGACTCCTCGTCGTGGGAGCAGTACTTC.

This clone was counted a few times. The V gene is TRBV5-6, the J gene TRBJ2-3; 8 bases are shared with TRBD1. Germline assignment: CDR1 SGHDT and CDR2 YYEEEE. This CDR3 spans 15 amino acids. Trimming cost V 4 bases and J 4 bases; bases outside gene matches: 8. DNA for the CDR3: TGTGCCAGCAGCCATGGACAGGGTAGGGCAGATACGCAGTATTTT. Its protein is CASSHGQGRADTQYF.

The chain combines TRBV27 with TRBJ2-2; TRBD1 matches at 11 bases. Germline V gene lookup returns CDR1 MNHEY and CDR2 SMNVEV (reference sequence). The CDR3 contains 16 residues. Trimming removed 5 bases from V and 7 bases from J; junction bases left unmatched: 9. The CDR3 sequence: CASSADRGQTSGELFF. Here the CDR3 DNA reads TGTGCCAGCAGTGCGGACAGGGGGCAAACTAGCGGGGAGCTGTTTTTT.